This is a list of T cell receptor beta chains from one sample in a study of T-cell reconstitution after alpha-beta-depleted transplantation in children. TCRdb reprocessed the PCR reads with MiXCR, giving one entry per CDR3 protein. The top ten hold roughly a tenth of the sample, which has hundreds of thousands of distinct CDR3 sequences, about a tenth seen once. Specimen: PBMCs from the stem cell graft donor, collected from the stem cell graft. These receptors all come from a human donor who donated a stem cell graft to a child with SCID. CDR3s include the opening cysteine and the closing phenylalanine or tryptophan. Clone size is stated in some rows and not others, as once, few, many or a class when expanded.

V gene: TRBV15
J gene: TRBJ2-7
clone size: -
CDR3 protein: CATSRVKGWASGSYEQYF

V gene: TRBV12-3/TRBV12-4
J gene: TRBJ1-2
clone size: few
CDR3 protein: CASTSGFYGYTF

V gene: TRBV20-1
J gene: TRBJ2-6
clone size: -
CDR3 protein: CSASLLAGPSSGANVLTF

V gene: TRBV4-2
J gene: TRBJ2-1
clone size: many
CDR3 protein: CASSQDLLAGASYNEQFF

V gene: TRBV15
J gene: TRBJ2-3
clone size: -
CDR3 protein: CATRAGGADTQYF

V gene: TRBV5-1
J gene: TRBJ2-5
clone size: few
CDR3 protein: CASSLGGISETQYF

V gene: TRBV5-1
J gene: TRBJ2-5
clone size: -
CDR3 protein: CASSLGQPTETQYF

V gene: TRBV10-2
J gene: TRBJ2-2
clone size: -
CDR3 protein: CASKSGGLTGELFF

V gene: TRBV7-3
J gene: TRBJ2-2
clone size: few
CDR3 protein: CASSDLGARGTGELFF

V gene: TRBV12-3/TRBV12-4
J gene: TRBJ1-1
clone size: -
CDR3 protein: CASSLALTVGFGTEAFF

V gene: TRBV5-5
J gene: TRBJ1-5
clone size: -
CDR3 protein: CASSGEHF

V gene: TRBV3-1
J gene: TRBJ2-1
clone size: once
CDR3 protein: CASSKELKLTTYNEQFF

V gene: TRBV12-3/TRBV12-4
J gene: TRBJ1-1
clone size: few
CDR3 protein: CASSRQVIDTEAFF

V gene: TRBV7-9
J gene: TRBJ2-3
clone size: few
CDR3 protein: CASSPSVRVADTQYF

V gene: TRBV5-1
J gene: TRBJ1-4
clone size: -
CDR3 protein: CASSLGQTNEKLFF

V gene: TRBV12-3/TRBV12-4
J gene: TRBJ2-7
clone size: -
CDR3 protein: CASRGQGQYEQYF

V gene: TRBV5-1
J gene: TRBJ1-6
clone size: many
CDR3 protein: CASSFLGTRDSPLHF

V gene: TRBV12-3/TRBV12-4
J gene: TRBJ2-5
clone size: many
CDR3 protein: CASRAGTGLWETQYF

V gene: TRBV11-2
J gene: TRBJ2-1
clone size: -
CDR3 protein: CASSFGGGVGEQFF

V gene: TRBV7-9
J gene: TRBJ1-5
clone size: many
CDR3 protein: CASSRGYSNQPQHF

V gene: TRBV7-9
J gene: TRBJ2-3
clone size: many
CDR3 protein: CASSLGDGASTDTQYF

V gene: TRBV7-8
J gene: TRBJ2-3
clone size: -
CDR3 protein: CASSSLTGIVVTDTQYF

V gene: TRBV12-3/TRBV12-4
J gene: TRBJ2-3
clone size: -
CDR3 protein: CASSFNLAGGGDTQYF

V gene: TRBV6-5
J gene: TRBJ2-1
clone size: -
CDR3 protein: CASSYGGYEQFF

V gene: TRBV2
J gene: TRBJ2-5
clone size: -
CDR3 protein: CASTDLRGGRETQYF

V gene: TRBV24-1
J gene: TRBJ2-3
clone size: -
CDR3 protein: CATSDRLAGTDTQYF

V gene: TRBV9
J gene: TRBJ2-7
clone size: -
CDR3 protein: CASSVAGYSYEQYF

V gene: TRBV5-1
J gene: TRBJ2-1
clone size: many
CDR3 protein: CASTITGGGNYEQFF

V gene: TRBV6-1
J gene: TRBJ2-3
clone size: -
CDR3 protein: CASTKTGADTQYF

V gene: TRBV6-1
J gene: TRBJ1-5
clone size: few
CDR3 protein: CATWTGPNQPQHF

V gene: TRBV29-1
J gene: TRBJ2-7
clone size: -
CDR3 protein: CSVDKGTEQYF

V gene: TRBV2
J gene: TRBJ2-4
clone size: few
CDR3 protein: CASRDRRNIQYF

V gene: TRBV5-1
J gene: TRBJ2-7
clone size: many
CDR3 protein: CASTNSAYEQYF

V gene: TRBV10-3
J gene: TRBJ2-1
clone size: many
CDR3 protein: CAIRPGQTYNEQFF

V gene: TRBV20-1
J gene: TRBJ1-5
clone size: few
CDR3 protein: CSARGGSSQPQHF

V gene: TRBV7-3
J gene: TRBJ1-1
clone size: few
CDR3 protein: CASSLRPGEGPTEAFF

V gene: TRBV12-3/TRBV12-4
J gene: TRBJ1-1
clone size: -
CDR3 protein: CASSLSGRLEAFF

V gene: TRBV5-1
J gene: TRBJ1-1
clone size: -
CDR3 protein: CASNHGQSEAFF

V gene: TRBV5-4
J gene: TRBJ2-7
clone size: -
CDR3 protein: CASSIYRDSTYEQYF

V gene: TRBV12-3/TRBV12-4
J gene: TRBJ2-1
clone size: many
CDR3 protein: CASSLGGVSYNEQFF

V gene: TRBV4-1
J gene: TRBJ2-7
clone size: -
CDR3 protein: CASSSEAGSYSYEQYF